These T cell receptor beta chains were read from a single sample in a study of blood T cell repertoires in COVID-19. Clones were read by immunoSEQ multiplex PCR, and TCRdb kept only the in-frame ones, dropping some. The sample holds 35,000 to 50,000 clones; 70% to 90% are singletons and the top ten take about 13%. The sample taken for sequencing was peripheral blood. Every receptor here comes from a woman in her 70s in a cohort sampled during active COVID-19. Each CDR3 is given with its conserved first and last residue. Clone size is stated in some rows and not others, as once, few, many or a class when expanded.

abundance: NA
v_gene: TRBV5-6
j_gene: TRBJ2-1
CDR3aa: CASSLWGSDNEQFF

abundance: NA
v_gene: TRBV30
j_gene: TRBJ1-2
CDR3aa: CAWRGLPGYGYTF

abundance: NA
v_gene: TRBV6-5
j_gene: TRBJ2-2
CDR3aa: CASSRIAGSSGELFF

abundance: NA
v_gene: TRBV3-1/TRBV3-2
j_gene: TRBJ2-1
CDR3aa: CASSPRGQIYNEQFF

abundance: NA
v_gene: TRBV28
j_gene: TRBJ2-7
CDR3aa: CASSFPTGRSYEQYF

abundance: NA
v_gene: TRBV6-1
j_gene: TRBJ2-1
CDR3aa: CASSEVAGMLDEQFF

abundance: NA
v_gene: TRBV10-2
j_gene: TRBJ2-7
CDR3aa: CASSEVRTLAYEQYF

abundance: once
v_gene: TRBV5-1
j_gene: TRBJ2-3
CDR3aa: CASSLGQGASTDTQYF

abundance: NA
v_gene: TRBV7-9
j_gene: TRBJ2-7
CDR3aa: CASSLGERGGYPYEQYF

abundance: NA
v_gene: TRBV5-4
j_gene: TRBJ1-4
CDR3aa: CASSLAGGGRKEKLFF

abundance: NA
v_gene: TRBV28
j_gene: TRBJ1-5
CDR3aa: CASAQGDQPQHF

abundance: NA
v_gene: TRBV7-2
j_gene: TRBJ2-5
CDR3aa: CASSPQNQETQYF

abundance: NA
v_gene: TRBV18
j_gene: TRBJ2-7
CDR3aa: CASSLLGTSGRTSGDEQYF

abundance: NA
v_gene: TRBV30
j_gene: TRBJ2-7
CDR3aa: CAWSGTGTGAYEQYF

abundance: NA
v_gene: TRBV20-1
j_gene: TRBJ2-3
CDR3aa: CSARDLNTQYF

abundance: NA
v_gene: TRBV3-1/TRBV3-2
j_gene: TRBJ2-7
CDR3aa: CASSQGRTSGRTYEQYF

abundance: NA
v_gene: TRBV2
j_gene: TRBJ2-2
CDR3aa: CASSDTSGAGELFF

abundance: NA
v_gene: TRBV30
j_gene: TRBJ1-2
CDR3aa: CAWSPLGRGGYTF

abundance: NA
v_gene: TRBV4-1
j_gene: TRBJ1-1
CDR3aa: CASSRSPTGVFTEAFF

abundance: NA
v_gene: TRBV5-5
j_gene: TRBJ2-7
CDR3aa: CASSWTDGYEQYF

abundance: NA
v_gene: TRBV12-3/TRBV12-4
j_gene: TRBJ2-3
CDR3aa: CASSLAGLATQYF

abundance: NA
v_gene: TRBV28
j_gene: TRBJ2-1
CDR3aa: CASSVSGLAGLNEQFF

abundance: once
v_gene: TRBV18
j_gene: TRBJ2-1
CDR3aa: CASSPPGTGENEQFF

abundance: few
v_gene: TRBV7-2
j_gene: TRBJ2-7
CDR3aa: CASNDAGGLANYEQYF

abundance: NA
v_gene: TRBV10-1
j_gene: TRBJ2-7
CDR3aa: CASSAWTGSYEQYF

abundance: NA
v_gene: TRBV30
j_gene: TRBJ2-7
CDR3aa: CAWSSWTSGYEQYF

abundance: few
v_gene: TRBV18
j_gene: TRBJ2-3
CDR3aa: CASSPRSGRGSSTDTQYF

abundance: NA
v_gene: TRBV5-1
j_gene: TRBJ1-3
CDR3aa: CASSPGQGNLLGNTIYF